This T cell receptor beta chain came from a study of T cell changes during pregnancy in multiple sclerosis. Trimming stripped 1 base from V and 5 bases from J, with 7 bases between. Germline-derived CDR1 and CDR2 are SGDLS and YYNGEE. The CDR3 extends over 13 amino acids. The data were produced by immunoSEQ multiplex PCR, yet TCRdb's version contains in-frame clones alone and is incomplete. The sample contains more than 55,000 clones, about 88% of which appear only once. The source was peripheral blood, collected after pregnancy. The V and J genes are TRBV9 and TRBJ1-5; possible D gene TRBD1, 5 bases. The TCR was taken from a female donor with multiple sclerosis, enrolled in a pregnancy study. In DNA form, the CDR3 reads TGTGCCAGCAGCGTATGGGGCGATCAGCCCCAGCATTTT. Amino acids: CASSVWGDQPQHF.